The clone carrying this T cell receptor (beta chain) was counted only a few times. Its specificity is not known. This sample was taken from a study of breast tumors, draining lymph nodes, adjacent tissues. MiXCR, applied by TCRdb to the multiplex PCR reads, yields one record per CDR3 protein. The sample holds some 140,000 distinct CDR3 sequences, approximately 20% seen once. The CDR3 spans 17 residues. The V gene's germline CDR1 is SGDLS and CDR2 YYNGEE. V lost 0 bases to trimming and J lost 2 bases; unmatched junction nucleotides: 5. Broader study findings: Findings are consistent with lymph node origin and intratumoral expansion of most tumor T cells.

Samples came from axillary lymph nodes draining the breast cancer. The chain links TRBV9 to TRBJ2-6, with 7 bases matching TRBD2. Sequencing input: axillary lymph node tissue. This receptor was obtained from a female donor with breast cancer. Some clones in this sample may be carry-over from other donors' samples. The CDR3 is CASSVGWRGTGANVLTF. In DNA, the CDR3 is TGTGCCAGCAGCGTAGGATGGCGGGGGACTGGGGCCAACGTCCTGACTTTC.